This T cell receptor (beta chain) originates from a study of blood T cell repertoires in COVID-19. The data were produced by immunoSEQ multiplex PCR, yet TCRdb's version contains in-frame clones alone and is incomplete. The sample comprises 250,000 to 350,000 clones, approximately 86% of which are singletons, and about 1% rests with the top ten. What was sequenced was PBMCs or T cells enriched from blood (not recorded which). The sequence came from a woman between 25 and 40 years old who had recovered from COVID-19.

This CDR3 reads CASMPNRLLDNEQFF. CDR3 DNA: TGCGCCAGCATGCCCAACCGCCTCCTAGACAATGAGCAGTTCTTC. The chain is built from TRBV5-1 and TRBJ2-1, with D unresolved. Germline loops: CDR1 SGHRS, CDR2 YFSETQ. CDR3 length equals 15 residues. V was clipped by 6 bases and J by 5 bases, with 18 bases between them.